This TCR beta chain comes out of a study of regulatory T cells in long-lasting Graves disease (dated by TCRdb to 2020 to 2023). Notes on the research overall: In the newly diagnosed Graves' disease group, patients had been taking antithyroid drugs for less than 3 months. A total of around 35 samples underwent TCR sequencing: 13 from persistent and 20 from newly diagnosed Graves' disease patients. Peripheral blood TCR sequencing and RNA sequencing compared persistent Graves' disease patients with newly diagnosed Graves' disease patients. The study was registered as a clinical trial and conducted in China. The research as a whole found: The authors acknowledged the small sample size as a limitation that may reduce accuracy. Only peripheral blood was studied, because thyroid tissue, the primary lesion, was inaccessible. Preferential use of TRBV28, TRBJ1-2 and TRBJ2-5 was observed in persistent disease, whereas TRBV20-1 and TRBJ2-1 were favored in newly diagnosed disease. Patients with persistent disease shared more public clonotypes (fewer than 3,000) than newly diagnosed patients did (roughly 970). Sequencing and analysis were limited to the TCR beta chain. Persistent Graves' disease patients showed lower TCR Shannon entropy and fewer highly expanded clones than newly diagnosed patients, suggesting clonal expansion.

This clonotype has ten or more counts. Its target antigen remains unknown. No qualities accompany the bases; no much larger clone lies one base away. Library preparation employed multiplex PCR. These reads were obtained on an Illumina HiSeq 4000. CDR3 regions were amplified by Arm-PCR with iRepertoire HTBI primers to construct TCR beta libraries. Before sequencing, the PCR products underwent gel purification. In the paper's pipeline: Gene usage analysis of CDR3 amino acid clonotypes used the 55 to 80 TRBV and about 14 TRBJ segments found across samples. COPE and FqMerger were used to merge filtered high-quality paired reads into contigs. BLAST was used to align contigs to IMGT TRBV, TRBD and TRBJ reference genes, and CDR3 was defined according to IMGT. Any clonotype with a frequency above 0.1% was counted as a highly expanded clone. Shannon entropy was used to measure repertoire diversity, and the Gini coefficient was used to measure V-J evenness. A clonotype found in more than one individual was treated as public. The raw public data were reprocessed by TCRdb itself: fastp quality trimming at Q25, MiXCR clonotype calling, in-frame beta chains only. Every entry covers one CDR3 protein and lists the most common genes and DNA from its rows. In this record, the V and J calls reflect TCRdb's handling and not the investigators' own analysis. The sample data list roughly 350,000 distinct CDR3 sequences, and around 15% of these were observed just once. The ten largest account for about 19% of the sample.

The CDR3 goes from the cysteine to the phenylalanine over 13 residues. The only DNA kept is the CDR3, 39 bases in frame from the first base. V lost 4 bases and J lost 9 bases; the stretch between them is 10 bases long. CDR1 and CDR2 were assigned from the germline V gene as KGHSH and LQKENI. The time point label corresponds to: newly diagnosed GD, antithyroid drugs for less than 3 months. For both TCR sequencing and RNA sequencing, RNA was extracted from PBMCs in TRIzol. The diagnosis of Graves' disease followed American Thyroid Association guidelines. Recruitment of patients was carried out at an endocrinology department in Xi'an, China. From each patient, 7.5 to 9.5 milliliters of peripheral blood was collected into an EDTA anticoagulant tube. PBMCs were isolated by Ficoll Paque Plus density gradient separation without further T cell sorting. An Agilent 2100 Bioanalyzer and agarose gel were used to check RNA quality, while a NanoDrop 2000 measured RNA concentration.

These sequences were also reported in another study, on T cells in Graves' hyperthyroidism and ophthalmopathy. From the second report: Stable Graves' hyperthyroidism was defined as no progression to ophthalmopathy during 18 months of follow-up. Hyperthyroidism patients were newly diagnosed, with disease duration under 2 months, and aged 18 to 65 years. Exclusion was applied to patients with uncontrolled infections, other autoimmune diseases, pregnancy or lactation. Clinical symptoms, serum thyroxine and TRAb, thyroid ultrasound, and orbital computed tomography formed the basis for the diagnoses. For the first round of RT-PCR on the TCR CDR3, the HTBI primer set was used together with the Qiagen OneStep RT-PCR kit. Blood samples also contained most of the expanded thyroid clonotypes (frequency above 0.001), which suggests that blood repertoires may reflect thyroid immune responses. In cross-validation, a model built on a 13 V-J signature told ophthalmopathy apart from stable hyperthyroidism with just under 90% sensitivity and approximately 84% specificity, and in testing the same model reached 80%/75%. In validation, the model predicted progression to ophthalmopathy a median of 6.5 months before onset, with approximately 71% sensitivity and roughly 72% specificity. To identify TCR V-J signatures that set the groups apart, the researchers used a discovery cohort of roughly 100 patients, made up of some 41 with Graves' ophthalmopathy and 57 with stable Graves' hyperthyroidism. Whether ophthalmopathy could be predicted prospectively was tested in an independent validation cohort made up of approximately 19 hyperthyroidism patients plus 17 patients who later progressed to ophthalmopathy. The 80 to 100 discovery patients were randomly divided into training and test sets at a 7:3 ratio. The study also compared thyroid tissue and blood T-cell repertoires from more than five Graves' hyperthyroidism patients. Following sampling, methimazole starting at 30 mg daily was given to hyperthyroidism patients, and high-dose intravenous methylprednisolone was given to ophthalmopathy patients. The libraries were constructed in a second round of multiplex PCR and then size-selected and purified. The libraries were sequenced on an Illumina HiSeq2000 using paired-end 100 bp reads. SOAPnuke was used to process the raw data, removing reads that contained adapters or uncalled bases, had a mean Phred below 15, or lacked an exact match to the constant primer or identifier. High-quality paired reads were merged with COPE v1.2.5, and unique nucleotide sequences were defined as clonotypes. MiTCR v1.1 was used to align the clonotypes against IMGT TRBV, TRBD and TRBJ reference segments. Analysis was restricted to V-J combinations with a frequency above 0.0001, which covered about 99% of repertoires. A TCS score was defined as the ratio of F50 (clonal expansion) to E x V (chaos), with BLOSUM62-based TCRdist applied between CDR3 peptides within each V-J. Welch's t-statistics and random forest reduced around 510 V-J features to 10 to 15, which were used in a naive Bayes classifier (R e1071). Sample size was not statistically predetermined, and investigators were not blinded to group allocation. The paper describes TCR Vbeta CDR3 sequencing of 135 peripheral blood samples, made up of 43 ophthalmopathy patients, some 80 hyperthyroidism patients and 17 progressor patients.

The rearrangement joined TRBV18 to TRBJ1-6; no D gene call is confident. Sample: peripheral blood mononuclear cells (PBMCs), taken at new diagnosis, from a patient treated with antithyroid drugs. The TCR sequence derives from a woman between 18 and 29 years old with Graves disease. Donor details come from another sample of the same person, matched by shared clones. CDR3 loop: CASSQGMGSPLHF. The DNA reads as follows: TGTGCCAGCTCACAGGGTATGGGTTCACCCCTCCACTTT.